These 19 T cell receptor beta chains were all obtained from the same sample, sequenced in a study of control samples from healthy donors and cancer patients. Some clones are missing from TCRdb's copy, which holds only in-frame ones; the method was immunoSEQ multiplex PCR. The table has roughly 220,000 clones, about 93% seen once; the top ten hold roughly 1.6%. The sequencing sample was made of blood. These receptors were collected from a man in his fifties or sixties in good health.

This rearrangement joins TRBV30 to TRBJ1-1, with D perhaps matching TRBD1 (5 bases). Germline-derived CDR1 and CDR2 are GTSNPN and SVGIG (reference sequence). The CDR3 spans 13 residues. V was trimmed by 1 base and J by 11 bases, leaving 17 bases between them. The CDR3 coding sequence is TGTGCCTGGAGTGGGGGTTGGGCCAGGGTTGCTTTCTTT. Translating it yields CAWSGGWARVAFF. Supplemented by reference TRBV30 and TRBJ1-1, the full variable domain reads SQTIHQWPATLVQPVGSPLSLECTVEGTSNPNLYWYRQAAGRGLQLLFYSVGIGQISSEVPQNLSASRPQDRQFILSSKKLLLSDSGFYLCAWSGGWARVAFFGQGTRLTVV.

This clone appeared once. The J gene is TRBJ2-5, the V gene TRBV4-1, with D perhaps matching TRBD1 (6 bases). The V gene's germline CDR1 is MGHRA and CDR2 YSYEKL. This CDR3 spans 15 amino acids. V was trimmed by 4 bases and J by 2 bases, leaving 14 bases between them. In DNA, the CDR3 is TGCGCCAGCAGCCCGTCTATGGGACATCAAGAGACCCAGTACTTC. Translation: CASSPSMGHQETQYF.

The rearrangement joins TRBV18 to TRBJ1-2; D remains unclear. From germline, CDR1 is KGHSH and CDR2 LQKENI. The V and J ends lost 2 bases and 3 bases respectively, with 7 bases between them. The CDR3 extends over 13 amino acids. The CDR3 sequence: CASSPDGYYGYTF. In DNA, the CDR3 is TGTGCCAGCTCACCAGACGGCTACTATGGCTACACCTTC.

This sequence joins TRBV7-9 and TRBJ1-5; D is unclear. Germline CDR1 and CDR2: SEHNR and FQNEAQ (reference sequence). This CDR3 contains 18 residues. V lost 1 base, J lost 6 bases, and 22 bases lay in between. The CDR3, as DNA: TGTGCCAGCAGCTTAGGACTTTCAGGAGCCGAAAGTCGTCAGCCCCAGCATTTT. Its protein is CASSLGLSGAESRQPQHF.

This chain uses TRBV3-1 (or the pseudogene TRBV3-2) with TRBJ1-1, with 10 bases matching TRBD1. Unmatched junction bases numbered 9, after V lost 4 bases and J lost 4 bases. This CDR3 has 16 amino acids. Germline CDR1 is LGHDT and CDR2 is YNNKEL (reference sequence). The CDR3 nucleotides read TGTGCCAGCAGCCCACGACAGGGGGCCATTGGCACTGAAGCTTTCTTT. It specifies CASSPRQGAIGTEAFF.

This clone was picked up one time. The chain has TRBV9 and TRBJ2-3; D gene uncertain. The CDR3 spans 13 residues. V was clipped by 3 bases and J by 5 bases, with 10 bases between them. Germline V gene data show CDR1 as SGDLS and CDR2 as YYNGEE. The DNA for the CDR3 is TGTGCCAGCAGCGACCGGGTCCAAGATACGCAGTATTTT. Translated: CASSDRVQDTQYF.

The chain has TRBV28 and TRBJ2-7; a weak D match, TRBD2 (6 bases). The V gene lost 8 bases and the J gene lost 7 bases, with 15 bases spanning the gap. CDR1 MDHEN and CDR2 SYDVKM come from the germline V gene. The CDR3 is 12 amino acids. The CDR3 DNA is TGTGCCAGCTTTGGCGGGACTGGGGAGCAGTACTTC. Translating gives CASFGGTGEQYF.

As to this clone: The same CDR3 arises from other DNA sequences in this sample as well. The chain combines TRBV18 with TRBJ2-1; D gene uncertain. CDR1 and CDR2 (germline): KGHSH, LQKENI. There are 13 residues in the CDR3. V lost 3 bases and J 7 bases, leaving 10 bases between the germline ends. CDR3 in amino acids: CASSPLVGNEQFF. The CDR3 nucleotides are TGTGCCAGCTCACCCTTGGTGGGTAATGAGCAGTTCTTC.

The rearrangement uses TRBV6-5 and TRBJ2-7; 7 bases are shared with TRBD1. The CDR3 spans 13 residues. In germline, CDR1 is MNHEY, CDR2 SVGAGI. J gave up 3 bases and V 6 bases, and 5 bases lay outside the gene matches. For the CDR3, the DNA is TGTGCCAGCAGACACCGGGACAGCTACGAGCAGTACGTC. Protein: CASRHRDSYEQYV.

This clone was counted once. The chain couples TRBV29-1 to TRBJ1-5; D perhaps matches TRBD1 (5 bases). Germline V lookup: CDR1 SQVTM, CDR2 ANQGSEA. The V gene lost 5 bases and the J gene lost 4 bases, with 21 bases spanning the gap. This CDR3 is 16 amino acids long. Here the CDR3 reads CSVLEDGTGQNQPQHF. The CDR3 DNA reads as TGCAGCGTTCTAGAAGACGGGACGGGGCAAAATCAGCCCCAGCATTTT.

The rearrangement uses TRBV3-1 (or the pseudogene TRBV3-2) and TRBJ1-2; D possibly corresponds to TRBD1 (6 bases). The V gene lost 0 bases and the J gene lost 6 bases, with 11 bases spanning the gap. Germline-derived CDR1 and CDR2 are LGHDT and YNNKEL (reference sequence). The CDR3 has 14 residues. As DNA, the CDR3 is TGTGCCAGCAGCCAAGACTGGCAGGGGAATGGCTACACCTTC. Translating gives CASSQDWQGNGYTF.

This clone was seen only once. J is TRBJ2-3 and V is TRBV11-3, with D perhaps matching TRBD1 (6 bases). Germline V gene sequence: CDR1 SGHNT, CDR2 YENEEA. The V gene lost 1 base and the J gene lost 1 base, with 9 bases spanning the gap. This CDR3 is 15 amino acids long. The CDR3 DNA reads TGTGCCAGCAGCTTAGGGGGACACCGCACAGATACGCAGTATTTT. It encodes CASSLGGHRTDTQYF.

The rearrangement joins TRBV5-4 to TRBJ2-2, with 10 bases fitting TRBD2. V lost 3 bases and J lost 1; bases outside the gene matches: 9. Germline V gene sequence: CDR1 SGHNT, CDR2 YYREEE (reference sequence). This CDR3 spans 18 amino acids. The CDR3, as DNA: TGTGCCAGCAGCTCCGCAGTAGCGGGGGGCCGGAACACCGGGGAGCTGTTTTTT. Protein sequence: CASSSAVAGGRNTGELFF.

The chain employs TRBV6-5 and TRBJ1-2; weak D call: TRBD1 (5 bases). Germline-derived CDR1 and CDR2 are MNHEY and SVGAGI. The CDR3 has 14 residues. The V end was cut by 2 bases, the J end by 1 base, with 8 bases between. CDR3 loop: CASSYRDSNYGYTF. The CDR3, as DNA: TGTGCCAGCAGTTACCGAGACAGTAACTATGGCTACACCTTC.

The chain carries TRBV15 and TRBJ1-1; D might be TRBD1 (5 bases). The germline gives CDR1 LNHNV, CDR2 YYDKDF (reference sequence). Deletions cut 0 bases from V and 2 bases from J, with 16 bases between. This CDR3 has 17 amino acids. This CDR3 reads CATSRDRDSPSNTEAFF. The CDR3 nucleotides are TGTGCCACCAGCAGAGACAGGGATTCGCCCTCAAACACTGAAGCTTTCTTT.

The V call is TRBV6-2 or TRBV6-3, the J call TRBJ2-7; tentative D call: TRBD1 (6 bases). The V end was cut by 2 bases, the J end by 3 bases, with 14 bases between. Germline V lookup: CDR1 MNHEY, CDR2 SVGEGT. CDR3 size: 15 residues. In DNA form, the CDR3 reads TGTGCCAGCAGTTACCGCTTTCAGGGGCGCTACGAGCAGTACTTC. Its protein is CASSYRFQGRYEQYF.

The chain carries TRBV5-1 and TRBJ1-1, with D maybe TRBD1 (5 bases). V was cut by 0 bases and J by 5 bases, with 8 bases left in between. Germline V gene lookup returns CDR1 SGHRS and CDR2 YFSETQ. This CDR3 region has 13 residues. In nucleotides, the CDR3 is TGCGCCAGCAGCTTGGTCCAGGGAACTGAAGCTTTCTTT. Its protein product is CASSLVQGTEAFF.

This chain connects TRBV12-3 or TRBV12-4 to TRBJ1-5; TRBD1 aligns across 7 bases. The CDR3 spans 13 residues. V gave up 7 bases and J gave up 3 bases; unmatched junction bases: 3. This CDR3 is CASTGGTNQPQHF. The DNA of the CDR3 is TGTGCCAGCACAGGGGGTACCAATCAGCCCCAGCATTTT.

The chain employs TRBV6-6 and TRBJ1-2; D not certain. Per germline, CDR1 MNHNY and CDR2 SVGAGI (reference sequence). This CDR3 comprises 15 residues. V dropped 4 bases and J dropped 4 bases, with 16 bases sitting between them. The CDR3 region has the DNA TGTGCCAGCAGTTTCATCGTCGGTTCCGGCTATGGCTACACCTTC. Protein: CASSFIVGSGYGYTF.